These 22 T cell receptor beta chains were all obtained from the same sample, sequenced in a study of cytomegalovirus exposure and HLA in healthy donors (dated by TCRdb to about 2017). Library preparation was by the immunoSEQ multiplex PCR assay. For the multiplex PCR, a mixture combining 60 forward primers for TCR Vbeta segments and 13 reverse primers for TCR Jbeta segments was used. This immuneACCESS table, as held by TCRdb, lists in-frame sequences with V and J called but not all clones. Of the missing ones, under half trace to an unresolved V gene in checked studies; the others have no known cause. This sample comprises around 80,000 clones, over 70% of them detected only once. Clones ranked in the top ten supply about 9.1% of the sample. Source material: PBMCs. These receptors were collected from a man aged 35 to 55 in good health and CMV-seropositive.

This sequence joins TRBV19 and TRBJ2-7, with TRBD2 matching 8 bases. Looked up from germline, CDR1 is LNHDA and CDR2 is SQIVND (reference sequence). There are 14 residues in the CDR3. V trimming: 7 bases; J trimming: 5 bases; junction bases outside the gene matches: 10. CDR3 sequence (DNA): TGTGCCAGTAATGATCCGGGACTAGACCACGAGCAGTACTTC. Translating gives CASNDPGLDHEQYF.

The chain links TRBV25-1 to TRBJ2-4, with D maybe TRBD1 (7 bases). The germline V gene encodes CDR1 MGHDK and CDR2 SYGVNS. V was clipped by 3 bases and J by 8 bases, with 11 bases between them. CDR3 size: 13 residues. The CDR3 sequence: CASSEAGGYIQYF. The CDR3 DNA reads as TGTGCCAGCAGTGAGGCAGGGGGGTACATTCAGTACTTC.

The chain recombines TRBV2 with TRBJ2-1; D uncertain. The CDR3 is made up of 13 amino acids. V was shortened by 5 bases and J by 8 bases, with 13 bases between the two germline ends. Germline CDR1 and CDR2: SNHLY and FYNNEI. DNA for the CDR3: TGTGCCAGCAGTCCCGCAGCTCGGGATGAGCAGTTCTTC. This encodes CASSPAARDEQFF.

Only a few counts were recorded for this clone. This chain links TRBV11-2 with TRBJ1-6, with no clear D. This CDR3 has 14 amino acids. Germline-derived CDR1 and CDR2 are SGHAT and FQNNGV. V was shortened by 5 bases and J by 9 bases, with 14 bases between the two germline ends. The CDR3 DNA is TGTGCCAGCAGCCCCAGGTTAGGCCGTTCACCCCTCCACTTT. It is translated as CASSPRLGRSPLHF.

The CDR3 DNA reads as TGTGCCAGTAGTACTAGCGGGAGCGAGACCCAGTACTTC. Its translation: CASSTSGSETQYF. J is TRBJ2-5 and V is TRBV19, with TRBD2 matching over 10 bases. The CDR3 sequence is 13 residues long. Germline CDR1 reads LNHDA; CDR2 reads SQIVND (reference sequence). V was pared by 4 bases and J by 5 bases, with 1 base of the junction left unmatched. Together with reference TRBV19 and TRBJ2-5, the CDR3 gives the full variable domain: DGGITQSPKYLFRKEGQNVTLSCEQNLNHDAMYWYRQDPGQGLRLIYYSQIVNDFQKGDIAEGYSVSREKKESFPLTVTSAQKNPTAFYLCASSTSGSETQYFGPGTRLLVL.

This rearrangement joins TRBV25-1 to TRBJ1-2; perhaps TRBD1 as D (6 bases). The germline gives CDR1 MGHDK, CDR2 SYGVNS. Trimming took off 5 bases at V and 4 bases at J, with 11 bases between the two ends. CDR3 length equals 13 residues. For the CDR3, the DNA is TGTGCCAGCAGTCCGGGGGGCAGCTATGGCTACACCTTC. Amino acids: CASSPGGSYGYTF.

The chain carries TRBV6-1 and TRBJ1-2; no clear D gene. V lost 4 bases and J lost 2, with 14 bases in between. Germline-derived CDR1 and CDR2 are MNHNS and SASEGT. The CDR3 spans 15 residues. The CDR3 nucleotides are TGTGCCAGCAGTGGTGGCGCGGTAACAAACTATGGCTACACCTTC. Translated, it gives CASSGGAVTNYGYTF.

This rearrangement joins TRBV5-1 to TRBJ2-7; TRBD2 matches at 9 bases. The CDR3 is 16 residues long. J was trimmed by 2 bases and V by 1 base; bases with no gene match: 7. The germline V gene has CDR1 SGHRS and CDR2 YFSETQ. The CDR3 bases are TGCGCCAGCAGCTTGAAGGGGCTAGCGGGACCCTACGAGCAGTACTTC. Translated, it gives CASSLKGLAGPYEQYF.

The J gene is TRBJ1-5, the V gene TRBV30; D is unclear. Trimming took off 1 base at V and 4 bases at J, with 26 bases between the two ends. Germline V gene sequence: CDR1 GTSNPN, CDR2 SVGIG (reference sequence). CDR3 length: 19 amino acids. CDR3 amino acids: CAWSETPGLTPGVNQPQHF. DNA for the CDR3: TGTGCCTGGAGTGAAACACCGGGATTAACCCCGGGAGTTAATCAGCCCCAGCATTTT. Based on the CDR3 plus reference TRBV30 and TRBJ1-5, the full variable domain is SQTIHQWPATLVQPVGSPLSLECTVEGTSNPNLYWYRQAAGRGLQLLFYSVGIGQISSEVPQNLSASRPQDRQFILSSKKLLLSDSGFYLCAWSETPGLTPGVNQPQHFGDGTRLSIL.

The V and J genes are TRBV5-1 and TRBJ2-2; the D is unclear. Germline-derived CDR1 and CDR2 are SGHRS and YFSETQ. The CDR3 covers 15 residues. The V end was cut by 0 bases, the J end by 2 bases, with 8 bases between. The CDR3 protein is CASSLGLPNTGELFF. The CDR3 DNA reads as TGCGCCAGCAGCTTGGGGCTCCCCAACACCGGGGAGCTGTTTTTT.

The V call is TRBV7-3, the J call TRBJ2-1; 12 positions agree with TRBD2. Per germline, CDR1 SGHTA and CDR2 FQGTGA. The CDR3 consists of 15 residues. V lost 2 bases, J lost 7 bases, and 3 bases stayed unmatched. The CDR3 protein is CASSLPTSGRNEQFF. Here the CDR3 DNA reads TGTGCCAGCAGCTTACCGACTAGCGGGAGAAATGAGCAGTTCTTC.

V is TRBV19 and J is TRBJ1-3; no clear D gene. CDR3 length equals 15 residues. Trimming left V 7 bases short and J 0 bases short, with 13 bases between. Germline CDR1 is LNHDA and CDR2 is SQIVND (reference sequence). CDR3 sequence: CASTPSPSSGNTIYF. CDR3 DNA: TGTGCCAGTACCCCAAGCCCGAGCTCTGGAAACACCATATATTTT. Together with reference TRBV19 and TRBJ1-3, the CDR3 gives the full variable domain: DGGITQSPKYLFRKEGQNVTLSCEQNLNHDAMYWYRQDPGQGLRLIYYSQIVNDFQKGDIAEGYSVSREKKESFPLTVTSAQKNPTAFYLCASTPSPSSGNTIYFGEGSWLTVV.

This clone has just a few counts. The V and J genes are TRBV6-5 and TRBJ2-1, with unresolved D. CDR1 and CDR2 from the germline V gene are MNHEY and SVGAGI. The V end lost 7 bases, the J end lost 6 bases, and 13 bases lay between the germline ends. The CDR3 is 13 amino acids. This CDR3 is CASTTGQINEQFF. The DNA of the CDR3 is TGTGCCAGCACCACGGGTCAGATCAATGAGCAGTTCTTC.

V usage is TRBV27 and J usage is TRBJ1-1; TRBD1 might be the D (6 bases). The CDR3 covers 13 residues. The V gene lost 9 bases and the J gene lost 3 bases, with 14 bases spanning the gap. CDR1 MNHEY and CDR2 SMNVEV come from the germline V gene (reference sequence). CDR3 sequence reads: CASFTGWDTEAFF. The CDR3 DNA is TGTGCCAGTTTTACAGGGTGGGACACTGAAGCTTTCTTT.

This chain joins TRBV6-5 and TRBJ1-6, with 7 bases lining up with TRBD1. CDR1 and CDR2 from the germline V gene are MNHEY and SVGAGI. The ends lost 0 bases at V and 7 bases at J; junction bases unmatched: 3. This CDR3 contains 15 residues. The CDR3 protein is CASSYSRDSNSPLHF. CDR3 nucleotides: TGTGCCAGCAGTTACTCCCGGGACAGCAATTCACCCCTCCACTTT.

A single count supports this clone. The V call is TRBV7-9, the J call TRBJ1-4; no firm D call. V lost 4 bases, J lost 2 bases, and 20 bases lay in between. CDR3 length: 18 residues. Germline CDR1 and CDR2: SEHNR and FQNEAQ (reference sequence). The CDR3 sequence: CASSYGSLRSGTNEKLFF. The DNA of the CDR3 is TGTGCCAGCAGCTACGGGTCTCTCCGGTCGGGGACTAATGAAAAACTGTTTTTT. Together with reference TRBV7-9 and TRBJ1-4, the CDR3 gives the full variable domain: DTGVSQNPRHKITKRGQNVTFRCDPISEHNRLYWYRQTLGQGPEFLTYFQNEAQLEKSRLLSDRFSAERPKGSFSTLEIQRTEQGDSAMYLCASSYGSLRSGTNEKLFFGSGTQLSVL.

This chain connects TRBV30 to TRBJ2-2, with 7 nucleotides matching TRBD2. The ends lost 0 bases at V and 5 bases at J; junction bases unmatched: 6. The CDR3 runs to 15 residues. CDR1 and CDR2 from the germline V gene are GTSNPN and SVGIG (reference sequence). CDR3 residues: CAWSVGTGGTGELFF. CDR3 bases: TGTGCCTGGAGTGTAGGCACCGGGGGGACCGGGGAGCTGTTTTTT.

The count of this clone is one. The CDR3 region has the DNA TGTGCCAGCCACAGGGCTGGCTACACCTTC. It is translated as CASHRAGYTF. The chain has TRBV28 and TRBJ1-2, with D maybe TRBD1 (6 bases). Germline V gene data show CDR1 as MDHEN and CDR2 as SYDVKM. CDR3 size: 10 residues. Trimming shortened V by 8 bases and J by 7 bases, and 8 bases separated the two germline ends.

The CDR3 DNA follows: TGTGCCAGTAGTGCACTCCAGGGGGTAGGCAATCAGCCCCAGCATTTT. It yields the protein CASSALQGVGNQPQHF. V is TRBV19 and J is TRBJ1-5; TRBD1 aligns across 7 bases. Trimming took 5 bases from V and 2 from J; bases not matched to a gene: 9. CDR1 LNHDA and CDR2 SQIVND come from the germline V gene (reference sequence). The CDR3 spans 16 residues.

The rearrangement links TRBV2 to TRBJ2-7; D gene uncertain. The CDR3 runs to 14 residues. The germline V gene has CDR1 SNHLY and CDR2 FYNNEI. The CDR3 nucleotides are TGTGCTATTTTCAAACAGAAGACGGCATACGAGCAGTACTTC. Residues: CAIFKQKTAYEQYF.

The chain is built from TRBV9 and TRBJ1-4; D perhaps matches TRBD1 (5 bases). The CDR3 runs 15 residues. Germline-derived CDR1 and CDR2 are SGDLS and YYNGEE. The V and J ends lost 4 bases and 7 bases respectively, with 17 bases between them. The CDR3 here is CASSSQDTRSEKLFF. The CDR3 coding sequence is TGTGCCAGCAGCTCCCAGGACACTCGGAGTGAAAAACTGTTTTTT.

This chain uses TRBV2 with TRBJ2-1, with 11 bases aligning to TRBD1. The germline gives CDR1 SNHLY, CDR2 FYNNEI. There are 14 residues in the CDR3. The V gene end was trimmed by 5 bases and the J gene end by 8 bases; junction bases not matched to a gene: 5. Written as DNA, the CDR3 is TGTGCCAGCAGTAATACGGGACAGGGGGATGAGCAGTTCTTC. Translating gives CASSNTGQGDEQFF.